The entry below gives a single T cell receptor (beta chain) sequence along with its context. Its specificity is not known. This entry comes from a study of T cell repertoires in cytomegalovirus infection. Across the study: HLA-B-restricted CMV epitopes that are well studied, plus recently identified HLA-C-restricted ones, were used by the study. Public TCR beta signature analysis indicated the presence of both CMV infection and matching HLA type.

This CDR3 is 17 amino acids long. The V gene end was trimmed by 5 bases and the J gene end by 0 bases; junction bases not matched to a gene: 8. Germline lookup yields CDR1 SGHVS and CDR2 FQNEAQ. TCRdb redid the calling of the reads with MiXCR, one entry per CDR3 protein. The data hold some 270,000 distinct CDR3 sequences, with under 25% observed a single time. Notes on the study in general: In two of eight donors, the top clonotype was HLA-C-restricted CMV-specific. Frequencies of public TCR beta families were cumulated, and this identified carriers of CMV plus the relevant HLA.

Specimen: cultured PBMCs, collected from culture after CMV antigen stimulation. The source of this sequence is a human donor in good health (CMV status not recorded). Some clones in this sample may be carry-over from other donors' samples. V usage is TRBV7-8 and J usage is TRBJ2-1; 9 positions agree with TRBD2. The CDR3 region is CASSLAAGGSSYNEQFF. The CDR3, as DNA: TGTGCCAGCAGCCTGGCGGCGGGAGGGAGCTCCTACAATGAGCAGTTCTTC.